This T cell receptor beta chain was obtained from a study of T-cell reconstitution after alpha-beta-depleted transplantation in children. Unique molecular identifiers tagged the TCRbeta library. TCRdb reanalysed the PCR reads using MiXCR and keeps one entry per CDR3 protein. This table holds hundreds of thousands of distinct CDR3 sequences, approximately 9.6% found once. The V end lost 1 base, the J end lost 5 bases, and 12 bases lay between the germline ends. The CDR3 runs 14 residues. The V gene's germline CDR1 is LGHDT and CDR2 YNNKEL (reference sequence). The TCR comes from a human donor who donated a stem cell graft to a child with SCID. This sample comprised PBMCs from the stem cell graft donor, obtained from the stem cell graft. This chain joins TRBV3-1 and TRBJ2-7; either TRBD1 or TRBD2 may supply D (5 bases each). The CDR3 region has the DNA TGTGCCAGCAGCCAAGGGGGGTACGGGAACGAGCAGTACTTC. Its translation: CASSQGGYGNEQYF.